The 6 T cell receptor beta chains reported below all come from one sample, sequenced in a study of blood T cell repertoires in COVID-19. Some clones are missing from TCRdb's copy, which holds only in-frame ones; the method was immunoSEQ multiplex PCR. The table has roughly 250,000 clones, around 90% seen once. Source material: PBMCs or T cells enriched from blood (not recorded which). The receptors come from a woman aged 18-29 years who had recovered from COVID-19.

The CDR3 coding sequence is TGTGCCAGCAGCCGGGGACTAGACGGCCAAGAGACCCAGTACTTC. This translates into CASSRGLDGQETQYF. V and J are TRBV6-5 and TRBJ2-5, with 8 nucleotides matching TRBD2. The CDR3 length is 15 residues. V lost 6 bases and J lost 1; bases outside the gene matches: 7. Germline V lookup: CDR1 MNHEY, CDR2 SVGAGI.

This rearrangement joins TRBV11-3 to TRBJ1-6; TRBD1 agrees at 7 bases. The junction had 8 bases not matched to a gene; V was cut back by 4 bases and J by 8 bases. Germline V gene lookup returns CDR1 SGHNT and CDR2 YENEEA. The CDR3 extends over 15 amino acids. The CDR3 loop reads CASSSTSTGYSPLHF. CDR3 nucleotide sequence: TGTGCCAGCAGCTCGACCTCGACAGGGTATTCACCCCTCCACTTT.

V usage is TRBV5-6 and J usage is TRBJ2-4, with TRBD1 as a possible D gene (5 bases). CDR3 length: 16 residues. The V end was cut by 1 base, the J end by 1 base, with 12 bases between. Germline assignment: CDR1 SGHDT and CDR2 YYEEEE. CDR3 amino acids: CASSLWGRSAKNIQYF. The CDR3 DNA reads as TGTGCCAGCAGCTTGTGGGGCAGATCGGCCAAAAACATTCAGTACTTC. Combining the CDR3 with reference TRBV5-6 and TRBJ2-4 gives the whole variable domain DAGVTQSPTHLIKTRGQQVTLRCSPKSGHDTVSWYQQALGQGPQFIFQYYEEEERQRGNFPDRFSGHQFPNYSSELNVNALLLGDSALYLCASSLWGRSAKNIQYFGAGTRLSVL.

This CDR3 reads CASSLTGPASATNEKLFF. The CDR3 DNA follows: TGTGCCAGCAGTTTAACAGGCCCGGCCTCTGCAACTAATGAAAAACTGTTTTTT. V usage is TRBV27 and J usage is TRBJ1-4; D possibly corresponds to TRBD1 (5 bases). This CDR3 is 18 amino acids long. Trimming took 2 bases from V and 0 from J, leaving 16 bases between them. Germline lookup yields CDR1 MNHEY and CDR2 SMNVEV (reference sequence).

For the CDR3, the DNA is TGTGCCAGCAGCGGAACAGGGGGCACCCGCTATGGCTACACCTTC. Its translation is CASSGTGGTRYGYTF. This chain joins TRBV5-5 and TRBJ1-2; 9 bases are a match to TRBD1. V gave up 4 bases and J gave up 4 bases; unmatched junction bases: 8. The CDR3 length is 15 residues. Germline V gene sequence: CDR1 SGHKS, CDR2 YYEKEE (reference sequence).

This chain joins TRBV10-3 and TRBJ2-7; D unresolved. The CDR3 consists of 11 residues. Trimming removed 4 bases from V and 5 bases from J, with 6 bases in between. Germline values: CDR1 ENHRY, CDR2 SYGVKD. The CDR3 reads CAISGTDEQYF. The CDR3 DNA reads TGTGCCATCAGTGGCACTGACGAGCAGTACTTC.